These T cell receptor beta chains were read from a single sample in a study of blood T cell repertoires in COVID-19. Sequencing used immunoSEQ multiplex PCR; TCRdb keeps in-frame clones, though not all of them. The table records fewer than 100,000 clones, about 89% of them present only once. Specimen: peripheral blood. These receptors all stem from a man aged 50 to 60 with acute or convalescent COVID-19. Both conserved end residues are part of each CDR3. D genes are given only for firm matches. Where a row states a size, it is once, few, many or the class of an expanded clone; other rows omit it.

v_call	clone_size	j_call	d_call	cdr3_nt	cdr3_aa
TRBV27	-	TRBJ2-3	-	TGTGCCAGCACCAGGCATAGCACAGATACGCAGTATTTT	CASTRHSTDTQYF
TRBV11-2	-	TRBJ1-3	-	TGTGCCAGCAGCTTAGCCCTACGACAGTGGGGAAACACCATATATTTT	CASSLALRQWGNTIYF
TRBV5-1	few	TRBJ2-1	TRBD2	TGCGCCAGCAGCCCCTTAGCGGGAGTGTCGAATGAGCAGTTCTTC	CASSPLAGVSNEQFF
TRBV6-1	-	TRBJ2-1	TRBD2	TGTGCCAGCAGTGAACTGGGACTAGCGGGGACTAGGCAGTTCTTC	CASSELGLAGTRQFF
TRBV3-1/TRBV3-2	-	TRBJ1-1	-	TGTGCCAGCAGCCAAGGGGTTGAGGGTTTAGCTTTCTTT	CASSQGVEGLAFF
TRBV2	-	TRBJ1-1	-	TGTGCCAGCAGGGCCCTCGGCCGGGACACTGAAGCTTTCTTT	CASRALGRDTEAFF
TRBV5-4	once	TRBJ2-2	TRBD2	TGTGCCAGCAGCTTGGGGACTAGTCAAGGACCCACCGGGGAGCTGTTTTTT	CASSLGTSQGPTGELFF
TRBV6-5	-	TRBJ2-1	TRBD1	TGTGCCAGCTACGGGACAGGGGTGTACAATGAGCAGTTCTTC	CASYGTGVYNEQFF
TRBV9	-	TRBJ1-2	-	TGTGCCAGCAGCGGGACAGCTAACTATGGCTACACCTTC	CASSGTANYGYTF
TRBV6-1	-	TRBJ2-5	TRBD2	TGTGCCAGCAGTGAACTGGTAGCGGGATATGAAGAGACCCAGTACTTC	CASSELVAGYEETQYF
TRBV27	-	TRBJ2-5	-	TGTGCCAGCAGTTTGAACCAGGGAGGAGAGACCCAGTACTTC	CASSLNQGGETQYF
TRBV30	-	TRBJ1-4	-	TGTGCCTGCCCCCCCACGGCCCCCGGGGGTGAAAAACTGTTTTTT	CACPPTAPGGEKLFF
TRBV27	once	TRBJ2-7	-	TGTGCCAGCAGTTTAGCGGCCGCCTACGAGCAGTACTTC	CASSLAAAYEQYF
TRBV5-1	-	TRBJ1-2	TRBD1	TGCGCCAGCAGCACGGACAGGGGTTCTTATGGCTACACCTTC	CASSTDRGSYGYTF
TRBV5-6	-	TRBJ1-2	TRBD1	TGTGCCAGCAGATCATCGCTTGGGGACAGAGGCTATGGCTACACCTTC	CASRSSLGDRGYGYTF
TRBV27	-	TRBJ2-1	TRBD1	TGTGCCAGCACCCCCGGGACAGACTACAATGAGCAGTTCTTC	CASTPGTDYNEQFF
TRBV29-1	-	TRBJ2-5	-	TGCAGCGTTGGGGCGGGAGAGACCCAGTACTTC	CSVGAGETQYF
TRBV29-1	-	TRBJ2-5	-	TGCAGCACTGGAGGCAGGCAACAAGAGACCCAGTACTTC	CSTGGRQQETQYF
TRBV5-6	-	TRBJ1-1	-	TGTGCCAGCAGCTGGGAAGGGGCTGAAGCTTTCTTT	CASSWEGAEAFF
TRBV30	-	TRBJ2-1	-	TGTGCCTGGAAGGCGGAGGGGGCGAATGAGCAGTTCTTC	CAWKAEGANEQFF
TRBV19	-	TRBJ2-1	-	TGTGCCAGCAACCCAGCGCTGAGCTCCTACAATGAGCAGTTCTTC	CASNPALSSYNEQFF
TRBV5-1	few	TRBJ2-7	-	TGCGCCAGCAGCCCGACAGGTCCCTACGAGCAGTACTTC	CASSPTGPYEQYF
TRBV7-3	-	TRBJ1-1	-	TGTGCCAGCAGCTTAGGGCCGCGGAACACTGAAGCTTTCTTT	CASSLGPRNTEAFF
TRBV5-5	-	TRBJ2-1	-	TGTGCCAGCAGCTTCCCAACTCCCGGGGGCTACAATGAGCAGTTCTTC	CASSFPTPGGYNEQFF
TRBV7-3	few	TRBJ2-3	-	TGTGCCAGCAGCTTAACTCGGGAGATGACAGATACGCAGTATTTT	CASSLTREMTDTQYF
TRBV5-1	-	TRBJ1-3	-	TGCGCCAGCAGCTCGAGGCTCTCTGGAAACACCATATATTTT	CASSSRLSGNTIYF
TRBV6-5	-	TRBJ2-1	TRBD2	TGTGCCAGCACGGGGGGGGTAGGGGAGTTCTTC	CASTGGVGEFF
TRBV5-1	-	TRBJ1-3	-	TGCGCCAGCAGCTTGAATGGCGGCTCTGGAAACACCATATATTTT	CASSLNGGSGNTIYF
TRBV6-5	-	TRBJ2-1	TRBD2	TGTGCCAGCAGGTCCGGGACTACACTTTACAATGAGCAGTTCTTC	CASRSGTTLYNEQFF
TRBV27	-	TRBJ2-5	TRBD2	TGTGCCAGCAGCTTCCATAGCGGGAGGGATGAGACCCAGTACTTC	CASSFHSGRDETQYF
TRBV5-8	few	TRBJ2-7	TRBD1	TGTGCCAGCAGCCTAACACAGGGGATCGACGAGCAGTACTTC	CASSLTQGIDEQYF
TRBV19	few	TRBJ2-5	-	TGTGCCAGTAGCCCTGGAAGGGGCCAGCAAGAGACCCAGTACTTC	CASSPGRGQQETQYF
TRBV5-4	-	TRBJ2-7	-	TGTGCCAGCAGCTTGGGCGGGGCAGGGCGTACGTACGAGCAGTACTTC	CASSLGGAGRTYEQYF
TRBV5-6	-	TRBJ2-1	TRBD2	TGTGCCAGCAGCTTGGAAGCGGGAGCTATCTACAATGAGCAGTTCTTC	CASSLEAGAIYNEQFF
TRBV10-3	-	TRBJ2-7	-	TGTGCCATCAGTGACCCCGGCAGGGGTGTCGACGAGCAGTACTTC	CAISDPGRGVDEQYF
TRBV7-9	-	TRBJ2-7	-	TGTGCCAGCAGCTTACCCGCCCATGGACCGGGAACCTACGAGCAGTACTTC	CASSLPAHGPGTYEQYF
TRBV25-1	-	TRBJ2-7	-	TGTGCCAGCAGTGTTAGCGACGCCTTCTACGAGCAGTACTTC	CASSVSDAFYEQYF
TRBV27	-	TRBJ2-2	TRBD2	TGTGCCAGCAGTCCTACTAGCGGGTCGAACACCGGGGAGCTGTTTTTT	CASSPTSGSNTGELFF
TRBV29-1	-	TRBJ2-1	TRBD2	TGCAGCGTTGTTACTAGCGGAGACGACTACAATGAGCAGTTCTTC	CSVVTSGDDYNEQFF
TRBV11-2	-	TRBJ2-7	TRBD1	TGTGCCAGCAGCTACCCCCGGACAGGGGGCTACGAGCAGTACTTC	CASSYPRTGGYEQYF
TRBV19	-	TRBJ1-2	-	TGTGCCAGTAGTCCCGGGACAAGGACTAACTATGGCTACACCTTC	CASSPGTRTNYGYTF
TRBV19	once	TRBJ2-7	TRBD2	TGTGCCAGTAGTATGGGACTAGCGGGAGCGGCCGGGGACTACGAGCAGTACTTC	CASSMGLAGAAGDYEQYF
TRBV7-2	-	TRBJ2-7	TRBD2	TGTGCCAGCAGCTCCTCGCTAGCGGGAGGACGAAACGAGCAGTACTTC	CASSSSLAGGRNEQYF
TRBV19	-	TRBJ1-1	TRBD1	TGTGCCAGTAGTATTGCGACAGGGGGTGGCCGGAACACTGAAGCTTTCTTT	CASSIATGGGRNTEAFF
TRBV19	-	TRBJ1-4	TRBD1	TGTGCCAGTAGTATACAGACAGGGCGGAATGAAAAACTGTTTTTT	CASSIQTGRNEKLFF
TRBV9	-	TRBJ2-1	TRBD2	TGTGCCAGCAGCTTCGGGACTAGCGGGGAGCAGTTCTTC	CASSFGTSGEQFF
TRBV6-5	few	TRBJ1-2	-	TGTGCCAGCAGTTACTGGGGTGGGGGCAAGGGTGGCTACACCTTC	CASSYWGGGKGGYTF
TRBV27	-	TRBJ1-2	TRBD1	TGTGCCAGCAGTTTATCGGCGAGGGGGCTTGGGTTGTATGGCTACACCTTC	CASSLSARGLGLYGYTF
TRBV14	-	TRBJ1-3	-	TGTGCCAGCAGCCACCGTTTTCACACCATATATTTT	CASSHRFHTIYF
TRBV7-8	-	TRBJ1-2	TRBD1	TGTGCCAGCAGCTCCCTTACCCCCCGGGACAGGTCCAACTATGGCTACACCTTC	CASSSLTPRDRSNYGYTF
TRBV19	-	TRBJ2-7	TRBD1	TGTGCCAGTAGTAGCGGACAGGGGGCCTCCTACGAGCAGTACTTC	CASSSGQGASYEQYF
TRBV4-1	-	TRBJ2-7	TRBD2	TGCGCCAGCAGCCAAGTGTCTAGCGGGTCCTCCTACGAGCAGTACTTC	CASSQVSSGSSYEQYF
TRBV6-5	-	TRBJ1-3	-	TGTGCCAGCAGAGTCACAGCCAGCTCTGGAAACACCATATATTTT	CASRVTASSGNTIYF
TRBV11-2	once	TRBJ2-5	TRBD2	TGTGCCAGCAGATCCAGCGGGAGCAGCCGAGAGACCCAGTACTTC	CASRSSGSSRETQYF
TRBV6-2/TRBV6-3	-	TRBJ1-1	TRBD1	TGTGCCAGCACCCCGACAGGGGGCACTGAAGCTTTCTTT	CASTPTGGTEAFF
TRBV28	-	TRBJ1-2	-	TGTGCCAGCAGACCCGCCCCGGAGAACGGGGGCTACACCTTC	CASRPAPENGGYTF